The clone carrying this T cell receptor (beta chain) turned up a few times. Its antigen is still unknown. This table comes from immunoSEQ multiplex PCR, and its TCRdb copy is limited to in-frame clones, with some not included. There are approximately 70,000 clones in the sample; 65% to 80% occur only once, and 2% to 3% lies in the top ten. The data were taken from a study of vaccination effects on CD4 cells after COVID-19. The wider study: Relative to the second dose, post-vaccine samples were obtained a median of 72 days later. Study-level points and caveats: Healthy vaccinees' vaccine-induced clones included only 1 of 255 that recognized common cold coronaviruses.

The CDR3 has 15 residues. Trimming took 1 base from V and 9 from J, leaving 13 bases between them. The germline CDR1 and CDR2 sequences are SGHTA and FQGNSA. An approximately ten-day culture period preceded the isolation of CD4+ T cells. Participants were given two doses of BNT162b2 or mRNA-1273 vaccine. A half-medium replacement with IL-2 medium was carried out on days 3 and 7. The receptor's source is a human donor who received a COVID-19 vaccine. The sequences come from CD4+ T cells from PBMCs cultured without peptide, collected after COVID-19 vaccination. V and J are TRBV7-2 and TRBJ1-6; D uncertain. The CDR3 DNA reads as TGTGCCAGCAGCTTAGAATCCCTCCCACTTTCACCCCTCCACTTT. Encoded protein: CASSLESLPLSPLHF.